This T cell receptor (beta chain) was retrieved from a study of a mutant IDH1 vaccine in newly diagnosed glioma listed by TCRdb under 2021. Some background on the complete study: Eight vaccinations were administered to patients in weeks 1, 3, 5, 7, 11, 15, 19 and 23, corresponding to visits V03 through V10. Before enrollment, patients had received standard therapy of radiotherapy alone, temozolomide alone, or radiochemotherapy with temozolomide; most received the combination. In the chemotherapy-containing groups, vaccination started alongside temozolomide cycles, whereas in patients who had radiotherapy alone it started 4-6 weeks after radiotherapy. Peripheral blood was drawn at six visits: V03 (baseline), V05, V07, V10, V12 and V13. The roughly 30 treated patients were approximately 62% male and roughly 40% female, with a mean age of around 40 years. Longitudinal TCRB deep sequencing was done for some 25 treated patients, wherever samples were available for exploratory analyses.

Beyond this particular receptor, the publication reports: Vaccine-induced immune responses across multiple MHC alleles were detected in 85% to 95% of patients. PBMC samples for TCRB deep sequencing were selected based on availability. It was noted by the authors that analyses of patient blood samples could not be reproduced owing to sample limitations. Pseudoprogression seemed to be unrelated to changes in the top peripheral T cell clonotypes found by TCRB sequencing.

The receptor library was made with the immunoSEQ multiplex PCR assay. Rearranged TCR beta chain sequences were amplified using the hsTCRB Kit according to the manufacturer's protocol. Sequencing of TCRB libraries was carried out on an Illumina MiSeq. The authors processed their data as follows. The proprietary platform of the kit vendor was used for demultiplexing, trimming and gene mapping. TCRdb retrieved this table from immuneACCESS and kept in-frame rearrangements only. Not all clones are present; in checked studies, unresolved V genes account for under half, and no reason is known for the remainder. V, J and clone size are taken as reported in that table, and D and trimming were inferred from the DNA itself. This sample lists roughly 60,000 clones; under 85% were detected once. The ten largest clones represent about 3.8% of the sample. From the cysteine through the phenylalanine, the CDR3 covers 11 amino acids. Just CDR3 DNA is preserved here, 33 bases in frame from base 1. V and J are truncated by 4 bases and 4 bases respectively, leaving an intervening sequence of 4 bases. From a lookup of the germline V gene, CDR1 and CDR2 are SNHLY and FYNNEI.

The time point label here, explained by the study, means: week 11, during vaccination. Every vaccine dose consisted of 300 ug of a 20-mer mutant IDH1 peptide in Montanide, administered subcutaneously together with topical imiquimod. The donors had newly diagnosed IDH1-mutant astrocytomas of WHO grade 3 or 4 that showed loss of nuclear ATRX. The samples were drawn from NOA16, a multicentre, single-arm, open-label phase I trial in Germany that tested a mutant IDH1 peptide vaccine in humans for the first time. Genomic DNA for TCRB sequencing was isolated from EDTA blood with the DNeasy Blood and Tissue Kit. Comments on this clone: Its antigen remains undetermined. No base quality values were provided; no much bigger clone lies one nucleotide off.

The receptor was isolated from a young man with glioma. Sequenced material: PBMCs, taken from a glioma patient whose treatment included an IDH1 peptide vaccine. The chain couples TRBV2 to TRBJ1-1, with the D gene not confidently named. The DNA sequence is TGTGCCAGCAGTGGGAGCACTGAAGCTTTCTTT. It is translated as CASSGSTEAFF.